This TCR beta chain was obtained from a study of CD8+CD57+ T cells in acquired aplastic anemia (dated by TCRdb to 2017 to 2018). Study-wide context: On average, sorted CD4+ and CD8+ cells yielded 3.2 ug of extracted DNA, with a range of 0.2 to 27.4 ug. CD8+CD57+ expansion was defined as frequency above the mean frequency observed in healthy subjects.

This clonotype was counted only a few times. Its specific antigen is unknown. Base qualities are missing; no much larger clone stands one base away. CDR1 and CDR2 were assigned from the germline V gene as LGHNA and YSLEER. The germline V and J ends show losses of 3 bases and 3 bases respectively, and no gene match explains 4 bases of the junction. The CDR3 contains 15 residues, cysteine and phenylalanine counted. The retained sequence is limited to the CDR3, 45 bases, with the frame set at the first base. Expansion of CD8+CD57+ cells had been shown by flow cytometry in the patients chosen for sequencing. Severe acquired aplastic anemia was diagnosed in all patients according to International Study of Aplastic Anemia and Agranulocytosis and Camitta criteria. At the time blood was sampled, none of the patients had received any therapy. In the study, sorted CD4+ and CD8+ blood T cells from patients with severe aplastic anemia and from healthy subjects underwent deep sequencing of TCR repertoires. Patients were enrolled in the USA under clinicaltrials.gov protocols 00001620, 01623167, 00001397, 00071045, 00081523 and 00961064. Ficoll-Paque density gradient centrifugation was used to isolate peripheral blood mononuclear cells. CD4+ and CD8+ T cells were sorted by FACS or magnetic beads before DNA extraction.

Profiling of TCR beta VDJ combinations and CDR3 sequences used genomic DNA as the template. An Illumina HiSeq 2000 was used for TCR repertoire sequencing. On the authors' methods: TRBV/TRBJ rearrangement plots, CDR3 size and DJ length profiles, and Simpson's diversity index were used to assess repertoires. The most abundant DNA sequence in the deep sequencing data was defined as the immunodominant clone. CDR3 amino acid sequences were checked for sharing across subjects and were also compared against the VDJdb database and published repertoires. The public reads were quality trimmed at Q25 with fastp and then assembled into clones with MiXCR by TCRdb, keeping productive beta chains. For every CDR3 protein sequence, its rows merge into one entry that carries the most common genes and DNA. TCRdb, not the authors, supplied the V and J calls. The table for this sample lists 450,000 to 550,000 distinct CDR3 sequences; more than 25% of them were counted only once. Together, the top ten hold less than 1% of the sample.

Broad study findings and their caveats: No significant difference in CD8+ Simpson's diversity was found between patients and healthy controls (P=0.060). Fewer than 35 CD8+ CDR3 sequences were found to be shared between patients and controls, but these sequences appeared to be highly expressed in patients and within the immunodominant clones of the patients.

This sequence originates from a human donor with aplastic anemia. What was sequenced was sorted CD4+, CD8+, or CD8+CD57+ T cells (not recorded which) from PBMCs. The chain links TRBV4-3 with TRBJ1-3, and 8 bases in between align with TRBD1. The CDR3 region has the sequence CASSQTTGDGNTIYF. Here is the DNA: TGCGCCAGCAGCCAGACGACAGGGGATGGAAACACCATATATTTT.